Listed below are T cell receptor beta chains from one sample, sequenced in a study of cytomegalovirus exposure and HLA in healthy donors. Repertoires were generated with immunoSEQ multiplex PCR, while TCRdb's copy carries only in-frame clones and drops some. The sample carries approximately 100,000 clones, roughly 69% recorded once. The sequencing input was PBMCs. The source of these receptors is a man between 45 and 60 years old in good health and CMV-seropositive. Both conserved end residues are part of each CDR3. Fields, in order: V gene, D gene, J gene, clone size, CDR3 DNA, CDR3 protein. D genes are given only for firm matches. Not every row has a clone size; where given, it reads once, few, many or a size class.

V gene: TRBV14
D gene: NA
J gene: TRBJ2-7
clone size: few
CDR3 DNA: TGTGCCAGCAGCCAAGAACTGGGACATCCATACGAGCAGTACTTC
CDR3 protein: CASSQELGHPYEQYF

V gene: TRBV2
D gene: NA
J gene: TRBJ1-5
clone size: NA
CDR3 DNA: TGTGCCAGCAGTGCTGGCGGGGGGCGAACTGGTCAGCCCCAGCATTTT
CDR3 protein: CASSAGGGRTGQPQHF

V gene: TRBV4-2
D gene: NA
J gene: TRBJ2-7
clone size: NA
CDR3 DNA: TGTGCCAGCAGCCCTTCCGGACAGAGATACGAGCAGTACTTC
CDR3 protein: CASSPSGQRYEQYF

V gene: TRBV6-4
D gene: NA
J gene: TRBJ1-6
clone size: NA
CDR3 DNA: TGTGCCAGCATTCGACCGGGAACAACACCCCTCCACTTT
CDR3 protein: CASIRPGTTPLHF

V gene: TRBV6-6
D gene: NA
J gene: TRBJ1-2
clone size: few
CDR3 DNA: TGTGCCAGCAGTTACTCCCGACAGACCCACTATGGCTACACCTTC
CDR3 protein: CASSYSRQTHYGYTF

V gene: TRBV7-9
D gene: TRBD1
J gene: TRBJ2-7
clone size: NA
CDR3 DNA: TGTGCCAGCAGCTCACCCGGGACAGGGATCAACGAGCAGTACTTC
CDR3 protein: CASSSPGTGINEQYF

V gene: TRBV9
D gene: NA
J gene: TRBJ2-7
clone size: once
CDR3 DNA: TGTGCCAGCAGCGCCGAGGAGGACCACTACGAGCAGTACTTC
CDR3 protein: CASSAEEDHYEQYF

V gene: TRBV10-1
D gene: NA
J gene: TRBJ2-7
clone size: NA
CDR3 DNA: TGCGCCAGACGGGACTCGCCCTACGAGCAGTACTTC
CDR3 protein: CARRDSPYEQYF

V gene: TRBV30
D gene: NA
J gene: TRBJ2-1
clone size: NA
CDR3 DNA: TGTGCCTGGACCAGGACCGCCCAGGGCAATGAGCAGTTCTTC
CDR3 protein: CAWTRTAQGNEQFF

V gene: TRBV27
D gene: TRBD1
J gene: TRBJ1-2
clone size: once
CDR3 DNA: TGTGCCAGCAGTACCATTCGGACAGGCGGGGAGGAAGGCTACACCTTC
CDR3 protein: CASSTIRTGGEEGYTF

V gene: TRBV2
D gene: NA
J gene: TRBJ1-6
clone size: NA
CDR3 DNA: TGTGCCAGCATGACCCTGACAGGATTAAATTCACCCCTCCACTTT
CDR3 protein: CASMTLTGLNSPLHF

V gene: TRBV2
D gene: NA
J gene: TRBJ2-3
clone size: NA
CDR3 DNA: TGTGCCAGCAGTGACAGGGCAGATACGCAGTATTTT
CDR3 protein: CASSDRADTQYF

V gene: TRBV14
D gene: NA
J gene: TRBJ1-2
clone size: NA
CDR3 DNA: TGTGCCAGCAGCCAGGGCCTACCCAGCTATGGCTACACCTTC
CDR3 protein: CASSQGLPSYGYTF

V gene: TRBV10-3
D gene: TRBD1
J gene: TRBJ1-2
clone size: NA
CDR3 DNA: TGTGCCATCAGTGATTGGGACAGGGGGGCCCGTGGCTACACCTTC
CDR3 protein: CAISDWDRGARGYTF

V gene: TRBV9
D gene: NA
J gene: TRBJ2-3
clone size: NA
CDR3 DNA: TGTGCCAGCAGCGTAGCGACCTCCTCAGGTACGCAGTATTTT
CDR3 protein: CASSVATSSGTQYF

V gene: TRBV7-2
D gene: TRBD1
J gene: TRBJ2-3
clone size: NA
CDR3 DNA: TGTGCCAGCAGCTTAGCGAGTAGGGGGCGAGTAGATACGCAGTATTTT
CDR3 protein: CASSLASRGRVDTQYF

V gene: TRBV5-1
D gene: TRBD1
J gene: TRBJ1-1
clone size: NA
CDR3 DNA: TGCGCCAGCAGCCTATACAGGGGCACTGAAGCTTTCTTT
CDR3 protein: CASSLYRGTEAFF

V gene: TRBV28
D gene: NA
J gene: TRBJ1-5
clone size: few
CDR3 DNA: TGTGCCAGCAGTCGTCCCGGGTCCAATCAGCCCCAGCATTTT
CDR3 protein: CASSRPGSNQPQHF

V gene: TRBV27
D gene: TRBD1
J gene: TRBJ1-5
clone size: NA
CDR3 DNA: TGTGCCAGAACCGGGGATACAGGGGGCAGGAACCAGCCCCAGCATTTT
CDR3 protein: CARTGDTGGRNQPQHF

V gene: TRBV19
D gene: TRBD1
J gene: TRBJ1-2
clone size: NA
CDR3 DNA: TGTGCCAGTAGGCGGACAGGGGAGTCAGATGGCTACACCTTC
CDR3 protein: CASRRTGESDGYTF

V gene: TRBV7-9
D gene: TRBD2
J gene: TRBJ2-1
clone size: few
CDR3 DNA: TGTGCCAGCAGCTTATTGCTAGCGGAGTACAATGAGCAGTTCTTC
CDR3 protein: CASSLLLAEYNEQFF

V gene: TRBV19
D gene: NA
J gene: TRBJ2-5
clone size: NA
CDR3 DNA: TGTGCCAGTAGTATAAGCCGTCAGGGAAAACAAGAGACCCAGTACTTC
CDR3 protein: CASSISRQGKQETQYF

V gene: TRBV7-2
D gene: NA
J gene: TRBJ2-3
clone size: NA
CDR3 DNA: TGTGCCACCTTAAAGAGGGAGAGCACAGATACGCAGTATTTT
CDR3 protein: CATLKRESTDTQYF

V gene: TRBV5-8
D gene: NA
J gene: TRBJ2-5
clone size: NA
CDR3 DNA: TGTGCCAGCAGCTTGCTTCTAATCCAAGAGACCCAGTACTTC
CDR3 protein: CASSLLLIQETQYF

V gene: TRBV4-1
D gene: TRBD2
J gene: TRBJ2-7
clone size: NA
CDR3 DNA: TGCGCCAGCAGCCAAGATAGGACTAGCGGAAGCTCCTACGAGCAGTACTTC
CDR3 protein: CASSQDRTSGSSYEQYF

V gene: TRBV21-1
D gene: NA
J gene: TRBJ2-7
clone size: once
CDR3 DNA: TGTGCCAGCAGCAAGGATTACGGGAGGATTTACGAGCAGTACTTC
CDR3 protein: CASSKDYGRIYEQYF

V gene: TRBV7-3
D gene: TRBD1
J gene: TRBJ1-3
clone size: NA
CDR3 DNA: TGTGCCAGCAGCTTGGCCCGCAGGGGGATCAGATCTGGAAACACCATATATTTT
CDR3 protein: CASSLARRGIRSGNTIYF

V gene: TRBV7-3
D gene: TRBD1
J gene: TRBJ1-5
clone size: few
CDR3 DNA: TGTGCCAGCAGCTCCCCTCGGGACAGCCTTTTCAATAGCAATCAGCCCCAGCATTTT
CDR3 protein: CASSSPRDSLFNSNQPQHF

V gene: TRBV4-2
D gene: NA
J gene: TRBJ1-2
clone size: NA
CDR3 DNA: TGTGCCAGCAGCCAAGACGGGGGGAGTAACTATGGCTACACCTTC
CDR3 protein: CASSQDGGSNYGYTF

V gene: TRBV28
D gene: NA
J gene: TRBJ2-1
clone size: NA
CDR3 DNA: TGTGCCAGCAGTTTAGCGGGGGCACTTTTGTATGAGCAGTTCTTC
CDR3 protein: CASSLAGALLYEQFF

V gene: TRBV15
D gene: NA
J gene: TRBJ2-7
clone size: once
CDR3 DNA: TGTGCCACCAGCAGAGACAGGCCCTACGAGCAGTACTTC
CDR3 protein: CATSRDRPYEQYF

V gene: TRBV30
D gene: TRBD1
J gene: TRBJ2-2
clone size: NA
CDR3 DNA: TGTGCCTCCACGGGACAGCAAGTTTACACCGGGGAGCTGTTTTTT
CDR3 protein: CASTGQQVYTGELFF

V gene: TRBV2
D gene: TRBD2
J gene: TRBJ2-5
clone size: NA
CDR3 DNA: TGTGCCAGCAGTGAATGGGGAGGGGTTGGCCTGACCCAGTACTTC
CDR3 protein: CASSEWGGVGLTQYF

V gene: TRBV7-8
D gene: TRBD1
J gene: TRBJ1-2
clone size: NA
CDR3 DNA: TGTGCCAGCAGCCGGGACAGGGTGACCTACACCTTC
CDR3 protein: CASSRDRVTYTF

V gene: TRBV6-1
D gene: TRBD2
J gene: TRBJ2-7
clone size: NA
CDR3 DNA: TGTGCCAGCAGTTTACACCCAAGCGGGAGCTACGAGCAGTACTTC
CDR3 protein: CASSLHPSGSYEQYF

V gene: TRBV14
D gene: TRBD2
J gene: TRBJ2-5
clone size: NA
CDR3 DNA: TGTGCCAGCAGCCCGGGACTAGCGGGAGCGGAGACCCAGTACTTC
CDR3 protein: CASSPGLAGAETQYF

V gene: TRBV27
D gene: TRBD1
J gene: TRBJ1-1
clone size: NA
CDR3 DNA: TGTGCCAGCAGAAGCAGGGGGTTTGGAGCTTTCTTT
CDR3 protein: CASRSRGFGAFF

V gene: TRBV6-5
D gene: NA
J gene: TRBJ2-5
clone size: NA
CDR3 DNA: TGTGCCAGCAGATATGTGGAGACCCAGTACTTC
CDR3 protein: CASRYVETQYF

V gene: TRBV9
D gene: TRBD1
J gene: TRBJ2-7
clone size: NA
CDR3 DNA: TGTGCCAGCAGCGTAGGCGGACAGGGGACCGAGCAGTACTTC
CDR3 protein: CASSVGGQGTEQYF

V gene: TRBV4-1
D gene: TRBD1
J gene: TRBJ1-3
clone size: NA
CDR3 DNA: TGCGCCAGCAGCCAAGTCCCGGGACAGGGAAACACCATATATTTT
CDR3 protein: CASSQVPGQGNTIYF

V gene: TRBV19
D gene: NA
J gene: TRBJ1-5
clone size: NA
CDR3 DNA: TGTGCCAGTAGGTTGACTGGCAGCAATCAGCCCCAGCATTTT
CDR3 protein: CASRLTGSNQPQHF

V gene: TRBV7-8
D gene: TRBD2
J gene: TRBJ2-1
clone size: NA
CDR3 DNA: TGTGCCAGCAGCCCAGGGCGAGCGGGAGACCTGTTTTCCTACAATGAGCAGTTCTTC
CDR3 protein: CASSPGRAGDLFSYNEQFF

V gene: TRBV6-5
D gene: NA
J gene: TRBJ2-3
clone size: NA
CDR3 DNA: TGTGCCAGCAGTCGGGACAATACGCAGTATTTT
CDR3 protein: CASSRDNTQYF

V gene: TRBV7-2
D gene: TRBD1
J gene: TRBJ2-7
clone size: NA
CDR3 DNA: TGTGCCAGCAGCTTGGGGACAGGAGTGACCTACGAGCAGTACTTC
CDR3 protein: CASSLGTGVTYEQYF

V gene: TRBV5-6
D gene: TRBD1
J gene: TRBJ1-2
clone size: NA
CDR3 DNA: TGTGCCAGCAGCTTGGGGTCACTCGACAGGGGCTATGGCTACACCTTC
CDR3 protein: CASSLGSLDRGYGYTF

V gene: TRBV2
D gene: TRBD1
J gene: TRBJ2-6
clone size: NA
CDR3 DNA: TGTGCCAGCAGAGTAGGGGGCTTTGGGGCCAACGTCCTGACTTTC
CDR3 protein: CASRVGGFGANVLTF

V gene: TRBV2
D gene: NA
J gene: TRBJ2-5
clone size: NA
CDR3 DNA: TGTGCCAGCAGTGTTAACAATCAAGAGACCCAGTACTTC
CDR3 protein: CASSVNNQETQYF

V gene: TRBV2
D gene: TRBD1
J gene: TRBJ2-1
clone size: few
CDR3 DNA: TGTGCCAGCAGTTCACTAGCACAGGGGGCTGAAGGGCAGTTCTTC
CDR3 protein: CASSSLAQGAEGQFF

V gene: TRBV28
D gene: NA
J gene: TRBJ2-2
clone size: NA
CDR3 DNA: TGTGCCAGCAGTTTATTGAGGGCCGGGGAGCTGTTTTTT
CDR3 protein: CASSLLRAGELFF

V gene: TRBV18
D gene: TRBD1
J gene: TRBJ1-2
clone size: NA
CDR3 DNA: TGTGCCAGCTCACCTCGACAGGGGAACTATGGCTACACCTTC
CDR3 protein: CASSPRQGNYGYTF

V gene: TRBV5-5
D gene: NA
J gene: TRBJ2-5
clone size: NA
CDR3 DNA: TGTGCCAGCAGCTTGCCAGGGCAGGAGACCCAGTACTTC
CDR3 protein: CASSLPGQETQYF